A selection of T cell receptor beta chains follows, all from one sample in a study of blood T cell repertoires in COVID-19. TCRdb's table, derived via immunoSEQ multiplex PCR, lists solely in-frame clones and lacks some. The profile shows over 450,000 clones, roughly 91% of them singletons. The sample was peripheral blood. The receptors originated from a woman in her forties or fifties with COVID-19, enrolled during active disease. Each CDR3 is given with its conserved first and last residue. The order of the fields is J gene, V gene, CDR3 length, CDR3 protein.

j_call: TRBJ2-3; v_call: TRBV5-1; cdr3_length: 13; cdr3_aa: CASSAGGIDTQYF
j_call: TRBJ2-6; v_call: TRBV28; cdr3_length: 14; cdr3_aa: CASRQNLGANVLTF
j_call: TRBJ1-1; v_call: TRBV4-1; cdr3_length: 15; cdr3_aa: CASSPAGTGITEAFF
j_call: TRBJ2-3; v_call: TRBV10-3; cdr3_length: 15; cdr3_aa: CAISDLGTSTDTQYF
j_call: TRBJ1-6; v_call: TRBV9; cdr3_length: 16; cdr3_aa: CASSVDVPGRGSPLHF
j_call: TRBJ1-6; v_call: TRBV19; cdr3_length: 19; cdr3_aa: CASSSRGPESSSYNSPLHF
j_call: TRBJ2-7; v_call: TRBV5-1; cdr3_length: 15; cdr3_aa: CASSPGLAGVYEQYF
j_call: TRBJ1-6; v_call: TRBV5-1; cdr3_length: 15; cdr3_aa: CASSKDSADNSPLHF
j_call: TRBJ1-1; v_call: TRBV5-1; cdr3_length: 16; cdr3_aa: CASSPRDRAIPAEAFF
j_call: TRBJ1-3; v_call: TRBV19; cdr3_length: 15; cdr3_aa: CASSTYSSSGNTIYF
j_call: TRBJ1-2; v_call: TRBV5-6; cdr3_length: 12; cdr3_aa: CASSFGGNGYTF
j_call: TRBJ2-6; v_call: TRBV16; cdr3_length: 20; cdr3_aa: CASSLYLPGQSGDGANVLTF
j_call: TRBJ1-5; v_call: TRBV27; cdr3_length: 16; cdr3_aa: CASSPNTFLRGQPQHF
j_call: TRBJ2-2; v_call: TRBV19; cdr3_length: 17; cdr3_aa: CASRPPGQGISTGELFF
j_call: TRBJ1-1; v_call: TRBV4-1; cdr3_length: 13; cdr3_aa: CASSQDRGTEAFF
j_call: TRBJ2-4; v_call: TRBV4-1; cdr3_length: 14; cdr3_aa: CASSQDVAKNIQYF
j_call: TRBJ2-5; v_call: TRBV9; cdr3_length: 13; cdr3_aa: CASSAGQQETQYF
j_call: TRBJ2-7; v_call: TRBV6-4; cdr3_length: 13; cdr3_aa: CASSEVSAYEQYF
j_call: TRBJ1-2; v_call: TRBV4-1; cdr3_length: 11; cdr3_aa: CASSQGSQGKF
j_call: TRBJ1-4; v_call: TRBV2; cdr3_length: 15; cdr3_aa: CASSTHPGGLEKLFF
j_call: TRBJ2-1; v_call: TRBV5-1; cdr3_length: 15; cdr3_aa: CASPFRDIPYNEQFF
j_call: TRBJ1-2; v_call: TRBV5-1; cdr3_length: 13; cdr3_aa: CASSGESGYGYTF
j_call: TRBJ2-1; v_call: TRBV2; cdr3_length: 15; cdr3_aa: CASSDSGASYNEQFF
j_call: TRBJ2-7; v_call: TRBV11-2; cdr3_length: 14; cdr3_aa: CASSLSGALYEQYF
j_call: TRBJ1-6; v_call: TRBV3-1/TRBV3-2; cdr3_length: 16; cdr3_aa: CASSPLLSSYNSPLHF
j_call: TRBJ2-7; v_call: TRBV4-1; cdr3_length: 14; cdr3_aa: CASSHSAGGYEQYF
j_call: TRBJ2-5; v_call: TRBV3-1/TRBV3-2; cdr3_length: 16; cdr3_aa: CASSQVGGGAGETQYF
j_call: TRBJ2-7; v_call: TRBV6-5; cdr3_length: 14; cdr3_aa: CASRPSGGSYEQYF
j_call: TRBJ2-7; v_call: TRBV2; cdr3_length: 14; cdr3_aa: CASSGGGTVYEQYF
j_call: TRBJ1-2; v_call: TRBV11-1; cdr3_length: 15; cdr3_aa: CASSLAGADYYGYTF
j_call: TRBJ1-1; v_call: TRBV11-2; cdr3_length: 14; cdr3_aa: CASSLTLTDTEAFF
j_call: TRBJ2-1; v_call: TRBV21-1; cdr3_length: 16; cdr3_aa: CASSKSRAGNCGEQFF
j_call: TRBJ1-5; v_call: TRBV4-1; cdr3_length: 14; cdr3_aa: CASSRYRDDQPQHF